This TCR beta chain was captured in a study of long-term antiretroviral therapy in people with HIV. At the survey level, the v3.0 immunoSEQ assay was run. TCRdb's copy holds only in-frame clones and misses some; the assay was immunoSEQ multiplex PCR. This table has 30,000 to 35,000 clones, about 94% appearing once. The sequence derives from a woman in her forties or fifties with HIV. Sequences were derived from unsorted PBMCs, sampled 5 to 5.5 years after starting antiretroviral therapy.

CDR3 sequence (DNA): TGTGCCACCGCGTTGGCTAGCGGGGGGTCCAATGAGCAGTTCTTC. It translates to CATALASGGSNEQFF. The rearrangement joins TRBV19 to TRBJ2-1; 11 nucleotides agree with TRBD2. Germline CDR1 and CDR2: LNHDA and SQIVND (reference sequence). The CDR3 extends over 15 amino acids. Trimming took 10 bases from V and 6 from J; bases not matched to a gene: 11.